This TCR beta chain was captured in a study of blood T cell repertoires in COVID-19. Study overall: Acute and convalescent COVID-19 samples came from the United States, Italy and Spain. T cells, B-cell-depleted T cells, or PBMCs provided the cDNA or gDNA that served as material.

Produced via immunoSEQ multiplex PCR; TCRdb's table is partial and in-frame only. The sample lists roughly 15,000 clones; 83% were seen once. Germline V gives CDR1 LNHDA, CDR2 SQIVND (reference sequence). The CDR3 is 14 residues long. Trimming took 2 bases from V and 7 from J; bases not matched to a gene: 5. Sequencing used peripheral blood. The rearrangement joins TRBV19 to TRBJ1-1; 9 positions match TRBD1. The receptor's source is a woman aged 60-70 years with acute or convalescent COVID-19. The CDR3 loop reads CASSIRQGDDEAFF. The CDR3 nucleotides read TGTGCCAGTAGTATAAGACAGGGGGATGATGAAGCTTTCTTT.